The T cell receptor beta chain described here comes from a study of cytomegalovirus exposure and HLA in healthy donors. Study overall: Genetic ancestry analysis placed about 84% of the roughly 400 donors that were genotyped in the Caucasian-associated cluster.

With respect to this clone: Its antigen remains unidentified.

Germline V lookup: CDR1 SNHLY, CDR2 FYNNEI. V lost 8 bases to trimming and J lost 8 bases, with 15 bases between them. There are 12 residues in the CDR3. 13 Jbeta primers and 60 Vbeta primers were used for the PCR. Sequenced by immunoSEQ multiplex PCR; TCRdb stores in-frame clones only, minus some. Of around 100,000 clones in the sample, roughly three quarters were seen once. Broader study findings: Certain indistinguishable V segments, among them TRBV6-2 and TRBV6-3, were excluded.

V gene TRBV2 combines with J gene TRBJ1-2; D call uncertain. The source material was PBMCs. This sequence originates from a woman aged 18-29 years in good health and CMV-seropositive. The CDR3 DNA reads as TGTGCCAGCCCCCGACCCCCGGGGGGCTACACCTTC. Amino acids: CASPRPPGGYTF.